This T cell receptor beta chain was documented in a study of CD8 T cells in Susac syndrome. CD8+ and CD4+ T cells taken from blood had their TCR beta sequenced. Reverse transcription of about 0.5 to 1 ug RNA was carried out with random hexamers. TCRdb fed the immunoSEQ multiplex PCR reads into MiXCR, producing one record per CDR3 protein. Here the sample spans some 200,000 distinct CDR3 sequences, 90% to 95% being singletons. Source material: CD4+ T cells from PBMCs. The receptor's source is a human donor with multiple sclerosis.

Here the CDR3 reads CATSYGTPREPQHF. CDR3 DNA: TGTGCCACCAGCTACGGTACACCGAGGGAGCCCCAGCATTTT. The rearrangement uses TRBV15 and TRBJ1-5; no clear D. Trimming stripped 5 bases from V and 8 bases from J, with 16 bases between. Per the germline V gene, CDR1 is LNHNV and CDR2 is YYDKDF (reference sequence). CDR3 length: 14 residues.